The 24 T cell receptor beta chains below all came from one sample that was sequenced in a study of cytomegalovirus exposure and HLA in healthy donors. Profiling relied on immunoSEQ multiplex PCR, and the TCRdb table lists in-frame clones only, not all of them. The sample has 200,000 to 300,000 clones; about 87% are singletons. The specimen sequenced was PBMCs. The receptors come from a man between 18 and 35 years old in good health and CMV-seronegative.

The chain combines TRBV28 with TRBJ1-1, with 7 nucleotides matching TRBD1. Germline CDR1 reads MDHEN; CDR2 reads SYDVKM. V dropped 4 bases and J dropped 1; count of bases not matched to a gene: 3. The CDR3 contains 14 residues. In DNA form, the CDR3 reads TGTGCCAGCAGTTCCACAGGGGAGAACACTGAAGCTTTCTTT. Its translation is CASSSTGENTEAFF.

V gene TRBV7-9 combines with J gene TRBJ2-5, with 8 bases lining up with TRBD2. The CDR3 has 15 amino acids. Germline values: CDR1 SEHNR, CDR2 FQNEAQ (reference sequence). With V trimmed by 7 bases and J by 4 bases, 11 bases remained unmatched. This CDR3 reads CASTLGLGLAETQYF. CDR3 sequence (DNA): TGTGCCAGCACGCTGGGACTAGGACTGGCAGAGACCCAGTACTTC. The full variable domain, rest sourced from reference TRBV7-9 and TRBJ2-5, is DTGVSQNPRHKITKRGQNVTFRCDPISEHNRLYWYRQTLGQGPEFLTYFQNEAQLEKSRLLSDRFSAERPKGSFSTLEIQRTEQGDSAMYLCASTLGLGLAETQYFGPGTRLLVL.

The chain joins TRBV7-2 to TRBJ1-5, with a possible D match to TRBD1 (5 bases). CDR3 length: 15 amino acids. Germline V gene sequence: CDR1 SGHTA, CDR2 FQGNSA. V shed 2 bases and J shed 6 bases, with 14 bases lying between them. This CDR3 reads CASSLSTVGAQPQHF. The CDR3 coding sequence is TGTGCCAGCAGCTTATCCACGGTAGGGGCTCAGCCCCAGCATTTT. The whole variable domain, filled in from reference TRBV7-2 and TRBJ1-5, reads GAGVSQSPSNKVTEKGKDVELRCDPISGHTALYWYRQSLGQGLEFLIYFQGNSAPDKSGLPSDRFSAERTGGSVSTLTIQRTQQEDSAVYLCASSLSTVGAQPQHFGDGTRLSIL.

J is TRBJ2-7 and V is TRBV7-6; D is perhaps TRBD1 (6 bases). The V and J ends lost 4 bases and 0 bases respectively, with 13 bases between them. This CDR3 region has 15 residues. Germline V lookup: CDR1 SGHVS, CDR2 FNYEAQ. CDR3 DNA sequence: TGTGCCAGCAGCTCAAACAGGGACCTCTCCTACGAGCAGTACTTC. Its protein is CASSSNRDLSYEQYF.

The chain recombines TRBV29-1 with TRBJ2-1; possibly TRBD2 for D (6 bases). Germline CDR1 SQVTM, CDR2 ANQGSEA. CDR3 length equals 14 residues. Trimming left V 6 bases short and J 8 bases short, with 20 bases between. The chain's CDR3 is CSVDLPGLRDEQFF. The CDR3, as DNA: TGCAGCGTGGACCTCCCGGGACTTCGCGATGAGCAGTTCTTC.

This chain uses TRBV6-5 with TRBJ2-2; a possible D gene is TRBD1 (6 bases). V was clipped by 7 bases and J by 5 bases, with 14 bases between them. Per the germline V gene, CDR1 is MNHEY and CDR2 is SVGAGI. The CDR3 runs to 14 residues. The CDR3 protein is CASKIQGFTGELFF. DNA of the CDR3: TGTGCCAGCAAAATACAGGGCTTTACCGGGGAGCTGTTTTTT.

The chain carries TRBV5-1 and TRBJ1-1, with D possibly TRBD1 on 6 matching bases. Trimming removed 4 bases at V and 2 bases at J, with 12 bases between. CDR3 length: 14 residues. Germline CDR1 reads SGHRS; CDR2 reads YFSETQ. CDR3 nucleotide sequence: TGCGCCAGCAGCATACAGGACAGAAACACTGAAGCTTTCTTT. This encodes CASSIQDRNTEAFF.

CDR3 loop: CASSKDRSEAFF. CDR3 nucleotides: TGTGCCAGCAGCAAGGACAGGTCTGAAGCTTTCTTT. The rearrangement joins TRBV28 to TRBJ1-1; 7 nucleotides agree with TRBD1. J gave up 6 bases and V 6 bases, and 4 bases lay outside the gene matches. CDR3 length: 12 residues. The germline V gene encodes CDR1 MDHEN and CDR2 SYDVKM.

The V call is TRBV7-2, the J call TRBJ1-2; D possibly corresponds to TRBD1 (5 bases). CDR1 is SGHTA and CDR2 is FQGNSA in the germline V gene. V was trimmed by 0 bases and J by 3 bases, leaving 11 bases between them. The CDR3 loop spans 15 amino acids. CDR3 nucleotides: TGTGCCAGCAGCTTAGCCGCAGGGAACTACTATGGCTACACCTTC. It codes for CASSLAAGNYYGYTF. The complete variable domain, with remaining parts taken from reference TRBV7-2 and TRBJ1-2, reads GAGVSQSPSNKVTEKGKDVELRCDPISGHTALYWYRQSLGQGLEFLIYFQGNSAPDKSGLPSDRFSAERTGGSVSTLTIQRTQQEDSAVYLCASSLAAGNYYGYTFGSGTRLTVV.

This rearrangement joins TRBV5-6 to TRBJ2-7; weak D call: TRBD1 (6 bases). V dropped 0 bases and J dropped 3 bases, with 13 bases sitting between them. This CDR3 has 15 amino acids. The V gene's germline CDR1 is SGHDT and CDR2 YYEEEE. The CDR3 DNA reads TGTGCCAGCAGCTTGGAATGGGGGCCCAACTACGAGCAGTACTTC. Its translation is CASSLEWGPNYEQYF.

The chain couples TRBV27 to TRBJ1-5; D not certain. The CDR3 covers 15 residues. CDR1 is MNHEY, CDR2 SMNVEV, per germline (reference sequence). Trimming cost V 7 bases and J 0 bases, with 13 bases left between them. The CDR3 DNA sequence: TGTGCCAGCACCCGCAACGGGGATAGCAATCAGCCCCAGCATTTT. Its translation is CASTRNGDSNQPQHF.

The V call is TRBV7-2, the J call TRBJ2-7; TRBD1 aligns across 8 bases. Germline lookup yields CDR1 SGHTA and CDR2 FQGNSA. The trim removed 4 bases at V and 5 bases at J, leaving 7 bases unmatched. The CDR3 is 14 amino acids. CDR3 in amino acids: CASSSTGAGDEQYF. Written as DNA, the CDR3 is TGTGCCAGCAGCTCGACAGGGGCTGGGGACGAGCAGTACTTC.

The chain joins TRBV28 to TRBJ2-7; 7 nucleotides match TRBD1. Per the germline V gene, CDR1 is MDHEN and CDR2 is SYDVKM. V dropped 2 bases and J dropped 6; count of bases not matched to a gene: 1. The CDR3 extends over 12 amino acids. CDR3 bases: TGTGCCAGCAGTTTAAACAGGGGCGAGCAGTACTTC. Protein sequence: CASSLNRGEQYF. Using reference TRBV28 and TRBJ2-7 for the parts outside the CDR3, the full variable domain is DVKVTQSSRYLVKRTGEKVFLECVQDMDHENMFWYRQDPGLGLRLIYFSYDVKMKEKGDIPEGYSVSREKKERFSLILESASTNQTSMYLCASSLNRGEQYFGPGTRLTVT.

Written as DNA, the CDR3 is TGTGCCAGCAGCCCAGCGGGAGTATACAATGAGCAGTTCTTC. This gives the protein CASSPAGVYNEQFF. The chain couples TRBV7-3 to TRBJ2-1; 8 bases are shared with TRBD2. CDR1 and CDR2 (germline): SGHTA, FQGTGA. This CDR3 has 14 amino acids. V was pared by 5 bases and J by 4 bases, with 4 bases of the junction left unmatched.

Concerning this clone: This CDR3 is also generated by other DNA sequences in the sample. The genes are TRBV7-2 and TRBJ2-7; TRBD2 matches at 11 bases. The CDR3 length is 14 residues. Germline CDR1 and CDR2: SGHTA and FQGNSA. J lost 6 bases, V lost 3 bases, and 4 bases had no gene match. The CDR3 region is CASSFSSGRSEQYF. The CDR3 DNA reads as TGTGCCAGCAGCTTCTCTAGCGGGAGGTCCGAGCAGTACTTC.

This clone was seen more than once but under ten times. CDR3 in amino acids: CASSVQGQNEAFF. The DNA of the CDR3 is TGTGCCAGCAGTGTGCAGGGCCAGAATGAAGCTTTCTTT. The chain joins TRBV25-1 to TRBJ1-1, with a possible D match to TRBD1 (5 bases). The CDR3 loop spans 13 amino acids. Germline CDR1 MGHDK, CDR2 SYGVNS. V shed 4 bases and J shed 7 bases, with 13 bases lying between them.

The CDR3 DNA reads TGTGCCAGCAGTTCCCAGGGGTTCTTGGCGCGTGGGGATTACGAGCAGTACTTC. Translating gives CASSSQGFLARGDYEQYF. This chain joins TRBV28 and TRBJ2-7, with D possibly being TRBD1 (6 bases). Trimming took 4 bases from V and 4 from J, leaving 26 bases between them. Germline V gives CDR1 MDHEN, CDR2 SYDVKM. The CDR3 runs 18 residues.

V usage is TRBV9 and J usage is TRBJ2-7; TRBD1 agrees at 8 bases. Germline-derived CDR1 and CDR2 are SGDLS and YYNGEE. This CDR3 is 18 amino acids long. V lost 4 bases to trimming and J lost 0 bases; unmatched junction nucleotides: 15. CDR3 sequence (DNA): TGTGCCAGCAGCCCCAACCCAGGGGGCGGGTTCAGCTCCTACGAGCAGTACTTC. This codes for CASSPNPGGGFSSYEQYF.

The rearrangement links TRBV7-8 to TRBJ2-1, with a weak D call TRBD2 (5 bases). Deletions cut 5 bases from V and 10 bases from J, with 24 bases between. The CDR3 is 16 residues long. Germline V gene data show CDR1 as SGHVS and CDR2 as FQNEAQ. CDR3 residues: CASSLATLLKRGEQFF. CDR3 in DNA: TGTGCCAGCAGCCTTGCGACTCTCCTCAAGCGCGGGGAGCAGTTCTTC.

This clone was picked up one time. This chain connects TRBV5-4 to TRBJ2-2, with 11 positions matching TRBD2. CDR1 and CDR2 from the germline V gene are SGHNT and YYREEE (reference sequence). V was pared by 4 bases and J by 5 bases, with 10 bases of the junction left unmatched. The CDR3 consists of 17 residues. The CDR3 region is CASSAIAGGIHTGELFF. The CDR3, as DNA: TGTGCCAGCAGCGCAATAGCGGGAGGGATACATACCGGGGAGCTGTTTTTT.

The rearrangement links TRBV5-6 to TRBJ1-3, with 8 bases identical to TRBD1. The germline CDR1 and CDR2 sequences are SGHDT and YYEEEE. Germline trimming cut 3 bases from V and 3 bases from J; bases unmatched to any gene: 5. CDR3 length equals 15 residues. CDR3 nucleotides: TGTGCCAGCAGCTCAGGGGGCTCGTATGGAAACACCATATATTTT. This gives the protein CASSSGGSYGNTIYF. Variable domain in full (rest from reference TRBV5-6 and TRBJ1-3): DAGVTQSPTHLIKTRGQQVTLRCSPKSGHDTVSWYQQALGQGPQFIFQYYEEEERQRGNFPDRFSGHQFPNYSSELNVNALLLGDSALYLCASSSGGSYGNTIYFGEGSWLTVV.

The chain combines TRBV6-5 with TRBJ2-7; a possible D gene is TRBD1 (6 bases). Germline lookup yields CDR1 MNHEY and CDR2 SVGAGI. The V end was cut by 6 bases, the J end by 4 bases, with 19 bases between. The CDR3 totals 15 residues. CDR3 in DNA: TGTGCCAGCAGAAGGAGCTCTACAGGGTCGTACGAGCAGTACTTC. As protein: CASRRSSTGSYEQYF.

In its sample, this clone was seen once. The genes are TRBV5-1 and TRBJ2-7; 7 bases align to TRBD1. CDR1 and CDR2 from the germline V gene are SGHRS and YFSETQ. The ends lost 7 bases at V and 0 bases at J; junction bases unmatched: 7. The CDR3 is 14 residues long. As DNA, the CDR3 is TGCGCCAGCTATCCGGACAGGAGCTCCTACGAGCAGTACTTC. This gives the protein CASYPDRSSYEQYF.

The rearrangement links TRBV29-1 to TRBJ2-2; 8 bases are a match to TRBD2. This CDR3 region has 15 residues. Germline V CDR1 and CDR2: SQVTM, ANQGSEA. With V trimmed by 6 bases and J by 2 bases, 8 bases remained unmatched. The CDR3 sequence is CSVTTSGTNTGELFF. The DNA for the CDR3 is TGCAGCGTGACCACTAGCGGTACAAACACCGGGGAGCTGTTTTTT.